The clone carrying this TCR beta chain was picked up a small number of times. Its target is unknown. This sample is drawn from a study of CD8 T cells in ankylosing spondylitis. Findings and limits, study-wide: Certain motif variants had earlier appeared in reactive arthritis synovial fluid and blood. Ankylosing spondylitis blood appeared to carry a characteristic TCR beta motif of several highly homologous variants.

5'-RACE, quantitative and with molecular barcodes, yielded the TCR beta libraries. Each CDR3 protein is one row after TCRdb ran MiXCR on the 5' RACE reads. The profile covers about 360,000 distinct CDR3 sequences, with about 20% appearing a single time and 10% to 15% taken by the ten largest. V lost 6 bases, J lost 2 bases, and 17 bases lay in between. The length of the CDR3 is 15 residues. Input material: blood, either unsorted or a sorted T cell fraction (not recorded which). This receptor was taken from a male donor with ankylosing spondylitis or in good health (not recorded which). The V gene is TRBV12-3 or TRBV12-4, the J gene TRBJ2-7; perhaps TRBD1 as D (6 bases). The CDR3 protein is CASSPGHQLTYEQYF. CDR3 DNA: TGTGCCAGCAGCCCGGGACACCAATTGACCTACGAGCAGTACTTC.